Listed below are T cell receptor beta chains from one sample, sequenced in a study of T cells in localized non-small cell lung cancer. The repertoire was sequenced with immunoSEQ multiplex PCR; TCRdb's copy has only in-frame clones and lacks some. The table shows fewer than 50,000 clones, with roughly 85% occurring only once. Specimen: peripheral blood mononuclear cells, collected before any cancer treatment. Receptors originate from a male donor aged 60 or older with stage II lung adenocarcinoma. CDR3s include the opening cysteine and the closing phenylalanine or tryptophan. The D gene is left open where the match is weak. Expanded clones are given a class, and other clones once, few, many or no size at all.

D	size	V	J	DNA	CDR3
-	-	TRBV18	TRBJ1-1	TGTGCCAGCTCACGAACAGGAGTTGTCGGGGACACTGAAGCTTTCTTT	CASSRTGVVGDTEAFF
TRBD1	-	TRBV19	TRBJ2-2	TGTGCCAGTAGTGTCGGGGGACAGGGGATCGGGGAGCTGTTTTTT	CASSVGGQGIGELFF
-	once	TRBV4-3	TRBJ2-1	TGCGCCAGCAGCCCAGGCCGGTCCAATGAGCAGTTCTTC	CASSPGRSNEQFF
-	-	TRBV5-1	TRBJ2-7	TGCGCCAGCAGCTTGGAGGGGATCGAGCAGTACTTC	CASSLEGIEQYF
TRBD2	-	TRBV6-6	TRBJ2-5	TGTGCCAGCAAATCGGGGGGTCTGGGGGAGACCCAGTACTTC	CASKSGGLGETQYF
-	-	TRBV11-3	TRBJ2-2	TGTGCCAGCAGCTTACGTCAGGGGGGATCCGGGGAGCTGTTTTTT	CASSLRQGGSGELFF
-	-	TRBV7-9	TRBJ1-1	TGTGCCAGCAGACCAATGCGCCTGGAAGTTACTGAAGCTTTCTTT	CASRPMRLEVTEAFF
TRBD2	-	TRBV28	TRBJ2-3	TGTGCCAGCAGTTTGGCGGGAGGAGGCACAGATACGCAGTATTTT	CASSLAGGGTDTQYF
TRBD1	-	TRBV7-2	TRBJ2-7	TGTGCCAGCAGCCCCCGACAGGGGGGCCCTAACTCCTACGAGCAGTACTTC	CASSPRQGGPNSYEQYF
-	-	TRBV2	TRBJ1-5	TGTGCCAGTACAGGGATTTACAATCAGCCCCAGCATTTT	CASTGIYNQPQHF
-	-	TRBV11-2	TRBJ1-4	TGTGCCAGCAGCTTTTCCCTAATTAATGAAAAACTGTTTTTT	CASSFSLINEKLFF
-	-	TRBV29-1	TRBJ1-1	TGCAGCGCGCAGAACACTGAAGCTTTCTTT	CSAQNTEAFF
-	-	TRBV5-1	TRBJ2-7	TGCGCCAGCAGCTTAGGGGGGGACTACGAGCAGTACTTC	CASSLGGDYEQYF
-	-	TRBV28	TRBJ1-4	TGTGCCAGCACGAGAACAACTAATGAAAAACTGTTTTTT	CASTRTTNEKLFF
TRBD1	few	TRBV5-1	TRBJ1-1	TGCGCCAGCAGCTCGGGACAGCCGAACACTGAAGCTTTCTTT	CASSSGQPNTEAFF
-	-	TRBV6-6	TRBJ2-1	TGTGCCAGCAGTTACTTCGACTACAATGAGCAGTTCTTC	CASSYFDYNEQFF
-	-	TRBV20-1	TRBJ1-2	TGCAGTGCTAGACAGGGGCCGCCCTACACCTTC	CSARQGPPYTF
TRBD1	once	TRBV5-1	TRBJ1-3	TGCGCCAGCAGCCTGGGTGGAGGGGGCGGCTCTGGAAACACCATATATTTT	CASSLGGGGGSGNTIYF
-	-	TRBV6-1	TRBJ1-5	TGTGCCAGCAGTGATGGCGTTAGCAATCAGCCCCAGCATTTT	CASSDGVSNQPQHF
-	-	TRBV5-1	TRBJ2-5	TGCGCCAGCAGCTTGGGACAAGAGACCCAGTACTTC	CASSLGQETQYF
-	few	TRBV10-3	TRBJ2-5	TGTGCCATCAGTGTAGGCGAAGAGACCCAGTACTTC	CAISVGEETQYF
-	-	TRBV5-1	TRBJ1-4	TGCGCCAGCAGCAGCACAGGCGGTGAGAGACTGTTTTTT	CASSSTGGERLFF
-	-	TRBV29-1	TRBJ2-1	TGCAGCGTTGGTCTAGGAATGTTGGGCAATGAGCAGTTCTTC	CSVGLGMLGNEQFF
-	-	TRBV7-2	TRBJ2-4	TGTGCCAGCAGCCCCGCCGGTTACGCCGCCAACATTCAGTACTTC	CASSPAGYAANIQYF
-	-	TRBV5-1	TRBJ1-1	TGCGCCAGCAGCTTGGACTGGAACACTGAAGCTTTCTTT	CASSLDWNTEAFF
-	-	TRBV7-9	TRBJ2-1	TGTGCCAGCAGCTTCGGGCTAGAGAATGAGCAGTTCTTC	CASSFGLENEQFF
-	-	TRBV9	TRBJ1-3	TGTGCCAGCAGCGTTGCAGGGTCTGGAAACACCATATATTTT	CASSVAGSGNTIYF
-	-	TRBV4-1	TRBJ2-3	TGCGCCAGCAGCCAACAGAGGGCCCTGGCAGATACGCAGTATTTT	CASSQQRALADTQYF
-	few	TRBV30	TRBJ1-2	TGTGCCTGGACAGGCCTGACGCCCTATGGCTACACCTTC	CAWTGLTPYGYTF
TRBD1	-	TRBV5-5	TRBJ2-1	TGTGCCAGCATCCGGGACAGGGGCTCCTACAATGAGCAGTTCTTC	CASIRDRGSYNEQFF
-	-	TRBV6-5	TRBJ1-2	TGTGCCAGCAGTTACTCCGGCCTGGGAGTATACTATGGCTACACCTTC	CASSYSGLGVYYGYTF
-	-	TRBV13	TRBJ2-7	TGTGCCAGCAGCCGAAGAGGCGCAGGCGAGCAGTACTTC	CASSRRGAGEQYF
-	-	TRBV18	TRBJ1-1	TGTGCCAGCTCACCACCGGGGCTGTCAGGGGCTGCTGAAGCTTTCTTT	CASSPPGLSGAAEAFF
-	-	TRBV29-1	TRBJ2-1	TGCAGCGTTGAAAGCCCCTCTTATCTCAATGAGCAGTTCTTC	CSVESPSYLNEQFF
TRBD2	-	TRBV4-1	TRBJ2-3	TGCGCCAGCAGCCAAGATAGGACTAGCGGGAGTAATACGCAGTATTTT	CASSQDRTSGSNTQYF
TRBD1	-	TRBV18	TRBJ1-1	TGTGCCAGCTCGGTCGGGACAGCTGAAGCTTTCTTT	CASSVGTAEAFF
-	-	TRBV19	TRBJ1-5	TGTGCCAGTAAGCGGTCGAATGGCAATCAGCCCCAGCATTTT	CASKRSNGNQPQHF
-	-	TRBV7-9	TRBJ1-1	TGTGCCAGCAGCTTAGTAACAGTCGAAGCTTTCTTT	CASSLVTVEAFF
-	few	TRBV6-5	TRBJ2-1	TGTGCCAGCAGTTACGGGACTTTTCCCTACAATGAGCAGTTCTTC	CASSYGTFPYNEQFF
-	-	TRBV6-6	TRBJ1-5	TGTGCCAGCAGCTCCCTCAATGGGCAGCCCCAGCATTTT	CASSSLNGQPQHF